The 26 T cell receptor beta chains presented below share a single source sample, sequenced in a study of cytomegalovirus exposure and HLA in healthy donors. PCR involved 60 Vbeta and 13 Jbeta primers. Repertoires were generated with immunoSEQ multiplex PCR, while TCRdb's copy carries only in-frame clones and drops some. The repertoire holds 100,000 to 150,000 clones, with more than 80% as singletons. Material: PBMCs. Receptors originate from a man aged 35 to 55 in good health and CMV-seronegative.

The J gene is TRBJ2-2, the V gene TRBV18; tentatively, D is TRBD2 (5 bases). V was trimmed by 4 bases and J by 4 bases, leaving 7 bases between them. This CDR3 is built from 13 residues. Germline CDR1 reads KGHSH; CDR2 reads LQKENI. DNA for the CDR3: TGTGCCAGCTCACTACTAGGCACCGGGGAGCTGTTTTTT. Amino acids: CASSLLGTGELFF.

The chain is built from TRBV6-1 and TRBJ2-3, with TRBD1 matching over 11 bases. The CDR3 length is 13 residues. The trim removed 10 bases at V and 5 bases at J, leaving 5 bases unmatched. The germline V gene encodes CDR1 MNHNS and CDR2 SASEGT. As DNA, the CDR3 is TGTGCCAACTGGGACAGGGGGAAAGATACGCAGTATTTT. Amino acid sequence: CANWDRGKDTQYF.

V and J are TRBV6-5 and TRBJ2-7; TRBD2 is a possible D gene (6 bases). Germline V lookup: CDR1 MNHEY, CDR2 SVGAGI. The CDR3 is made up of 15 amino acids. V dropped 0 bases and J dropped 5 bases, with 14 bases sitting between them. In nucleotides, the CDR3 is TGTGCCAGCAGTTACTCGGTTGGGGTAGCGGACGAGCAGTACTTC. This translates into CASSYSVGVADEQYF.

The chain carries TRBV27 and TRBJ2-3; TRBD2 aligns across 12 bases. The germline V gene has CDR1 MNHEY and CDR2 SMNVEV (reference sequence). With V trimmed by 8 bases and J by 4 bases, 10 bases remained unmatched. The CDR3 length is 16 residues. The CDR3: CASRLASGRGADTQYF. The CDR3 DNA sequence: TGTGCCAGCCGGTTGGCTAGCGGGAGGGGAGCAGATACGCAGTATTTT.

The V and J genes are TRBV7-6 and TRBJ1-3, with unresolved D. This CDR3 is built from 14 residues. Trimming took off 1 base at V and 4 bases at J, with 8 bases between the two ends. Germline V CDR1 and CDR2: SGHVS, FNYEAQ. The CDR3 DNA sequence: TGTGCCAGCAGCTTAGGGGCTACGGGAAACACCATATATTTT. Its translation is CASSLGATGNTIYF.

This chain connects TRBV30 to TRBJ1-4, with 7 bases fitting TRBD1. The CDR3 is made up of 14 amino acids. V lost 3 bases and J lost 4; bases outside the gene matches: 5. CDR1 and CDR2 from the germline V gene are GTSNPN and SVGIG (reference sequence). DNA for the CDR3: TGTGCCTGGAGCCTGGGACAGAATAATGAAAAACTGTTTTTT. Protein product: CAWSLGQNNEKLFF. Full variable domain (missing parts from reference TRBV30 and TRBJ1-4): SQTIHQWPATLVQPVGSPLSLECTVEGTSNPNLYWYRQAAGRGLQLLFYSVGIGQISSEVPQNLSASRPQDRQFILSSKKLLLSDSGFYLCAWSLGQNNEKLFFGSGTQLSVL.

The chain couples TRBV9 to TRBJ1-6; D possibly corresponds to TRBD1 (5 bases). Germline CDR1 and CDR2: SGDLS and YYNGEE. Trimming removed 4 bases at V and 5 bases at J, with 13 bases between. This CDR3 is 15 amino acids long. The CDR3 nucleotides are TGTGCCAGCAGCACATCAGGGTCACATAATTCACCCCTCCACTTT. It is translated as CASSTSGSHNSPLHF.

The chain is built from TRBV11-1 and TRBJ2-1; the match to TRBD2 covers 12 bases. V lost 5 bases and J lost 2; bases outside the gene matches: 4. Germline V gives CDR1 SGHAT, CDR2 FQDESV (reference sequence). The CDR3 length is 16 residues. In DNA form, the CDR3 reads TGTGCCAGCAGCGTCTCTAGCGGGAGGGCCTACAATGAGCAGTTCTTC. Its translation is CASSVSSGRAYNEQFF.

The chain combines TRBV9 with TRBJ2-3; D not resolved. CDR1 SGDLS and CDR2 YYNGEE come from the germline V gene. The CDR3 is made up of 15 amino acids. V lost 1 base and J 0 bases, leaving 9 bases between the germline ends. The CDR3 spells CASSVRSGSTDTQYF. The CDR3, as DNA: TGTGCCAGCAGCGTAAGGTCGGGTAGCACAGATACGCAGTATTTT.

The chain links TRBV7-9 to TRBJ2-7; maybe TRBD2 (6 bases). There are 13 residues in the CDR3. The germline V gene has CDR1 SEHNR and CDR2 FQNEAQ (reference sequence). The V gene lost 5 bases and the J gene lost 2 bases, with 10 bases spanning the gap. The CDR3 coding sequence is TGTGCCAGCAGCCACGGGGGTACCTACGAGCAGTACTTC. It encodes CASSHGGTYEQYF.

The table lists this clone with a count of one. The chain is built from TRBV7-9 and TRBJ1-2; TRBD1 aligns across 12 bases. The CDR3 contains 16 residues. CDR1 SEHNR and CDR2 FQNEAQ come from the germline V gene (reference sequence). V shed 0 bases, J shed 5 bases, and the junction held 4 bases outside the gene matches. The chain's CDR3 is CASSLAGTGGVYGYTF. The CDR3 DNA reads TGTGCCAGCAGCTTAGCCGGGACAGGGGGCGTGTATGGCTACACCTTC.

The chain has TRBV5-1 and TRBJ2-1; TRBD1 agrees at 8 bases. CDR1 and CDR2 (germline): SGHRS, YFSETQ. Germline trimming cut 4 bases from V and 4 bases from J; bases unmatched to any gene: 7. The CDR3 covers 15 residues. The CDR3 DNA follows: TGCGCCAGCAGCCCCGGACAGGGAGTGTACAATGAGCAGTTCTTC. Translation: CASSPGQGVYNEQFF.

This chain uses TRBV7-9 with TRBJ2-6, with D unresolved. The germline V gene encodes CDR1 SEHNR and CDR2 FQNEAQ (reference sequence). The CDR3 spans 13 residues. Between the trimmed V and J ends, which lost 11 bases and 4 bases, there was a span of 12 bases. CDR3 coding DNA: TGTGCCGCCGAGACATCCGGGGCCAACGTCCTGACTTTC. As protein: CAAETSGANVLTF.

V gene TRBV7-9 combines with J gene TRBJ2-1, with TRBD2 matching 7 bases. The CDR3 is 15 residues long. CDR1 is SEHNR and CDR2 is FQNEAQ in the germline V gene (reference sequence). Unmatched junction bases numbered 8, after V lost 3 bases and J lost 6 bases. This CDR3 reads CASSFGLAVINEQFF. The CDR3 nucleotides read TGTGCCAGCAGCTTTGGGCTAGCGGTTATCAATGAGCAGTTCTTC.

The V gene is TRBV27, the J gene TRBJ1-1; 7 bases are a match to TRBD1. The ends lost 5 bases at V and 8 bases at J; junction bases unmatched: 5. Germline V gene sequence: CDR1 MNHEY, CDR2 SMNVEV (reference sequence). CDR3 size: 12 residues. In DNA, the CDR3 is TGTGCCAGCAGTCGGCCGGGACAGGAAGCTTTCTTT. Its protein is CASSRPGQEAFF.

This chain's CDR3 is CASSFRDRARMNTEAFF. In DNA, the CDR3 is TGTGCCAGCAGTTTTAGGGACAGGGCTCGAATGAACACTGAAGCTTTCTTT. The chain recombines TRBV28 with TRBJ1-1; 9 bases are shared with TRBD1. The germline CDR1 and CDR2 sequences are MDHEN and SYDVKM. The trim removed 3 bases at V and 0 bases at J, leaving 8 bases unmatched. The CDR3 has 17 amino acids.

V and J are TRBV4-3 and TRBJ2-3; 7 bases agree with TRBD2. The CDR3 length is 15 residues. Trimming at V came to 0 bases and at J to 5 bases, leaving 5 bases not matched to a gene. The germline CDR1 and CDR2 sequences are LGHNA and YSLEER. The CDR3 here is CASSQDLLAIDTQYF. In DNA form, the CDR3 reads TGCGCCAGCAGCCAAGATCTACTAGCGATAGATACGCAGTATTTT.

This clone was detected only once. The J gene is TRBJ2-3, the V gene TRBV5-1; 16 positions match TRBD2. Germline-derived CDR1 and CDR2 are SGHRS and YFSETQ. After removal of 4 bases from V and 4 bases from J, the junction contained 3 bases not matched to a gene. CDR3 length: 16 residues. CDR3: CASSPGTSGGADTQYF. In nucleotides, the CDR3 is TGCGCCAGCAGCCCGGGGACTAGCGGGGGGGCAGATACGCAGTATTTT.

The V gene is TRBV18, the J gene TRBJ1-1, with TRBD1 identical over 7 bases. The ends lost 4 bases at V and 1 base at J; junction bases unmatched: 6. Per the germline V gene, CDR1 is KGHSH and CDR2 is LQKENI. The CDR3 spans 15 residues. The CDR3 sequence is CASSHNRDRNTEAFF. The CDR3 DNA is TGTGCCAGCTCACATAACCGGGACAGGAACACTGAAGCTTTCTTT.

The chain combines TRBV5-6 with TRBJ1-2; TRBD1 matches at 7 bases. Per the germline V gene, CDR1 is SGHDT and CDR2 is YYEEEE. J was trimmed by 5 bases and V by 7 bases; bases with no gene match: 11. CDR3 length: 14 residues. The DNA for the CDR3 is TGTGCCAGCGGCCGGGACAGAAACGGGTATGGCTACACCTTC. This gives the protein CASGRDRNGYGYTF.

This clone was counted a few times. The chain links TRBV15 to TRBJ2-2, with a possible D match to TRBD2 (5 bases). The CDR3 has 13 amino acids. Germline V gene lookup returns CDR1 LNHNV and CDR2 YYDKDF (reference sequence). The V and J ends lost 5 bases and 6 bases respectively, with 10 bases between them. The CDR3 DNA is TGTGCCACCAGCCGCGGGTCCGCCGGGGAGCTGTTTTTT. This translates into CATSRGSAGELFF.

CDR3 nucleotides: TGTGCCAGCAGCTTAGCGCTCACAGAAACCTACGAGCAGTACTTC. Its protein is CASSLALTETYEQYF. The chain uses TRBV7-9 and TRBJ2-7; D uncertain. Germline lookup yields CDR1 SEHNR and CDR2 FQNEAQ (reference sequence). The CDR3 is 15 residues long. V gave up 0 bases and J gave up 2 bases, with 11 bases separating them.

The chain carries TRBV29-1 and TRBJ2-5; D not resolved. The CDR3 is 11 residues long. V was pared by 1 base and J by 4 bases, with 4 bases between. Germline V CDR1 and CDR2: SQVTM, ANQGSEA. The CDR3: CSVEARETQYF. Here the CDR3 DNA reads TGCAGCGTTGAAGCGCGAGAGACCCAGTACTTC.

The DNA of the CDR3 is TGTGCCAGCTTTGGGGCGGCCTCAGATACGCAGTATTTT. Translation gives CASFGAASDTQYF. This rearrangement joins TRBV28 to TRBJ2-3; a weak D match, TRBD1 (5 bases). The CDR3 runs to 13 residues. The germline gives CDR1 MDHEN, CDR2 SYDVKM. V lost 8 bases and J lost 4, with 13 bases in between.

V usage is TRBV6-5 and J usage is TRBJ2-7; D may be TRBD2 (7 bases). The CDR3 contains 14 residues. V lost 2 bases, J lost 5 bases, and 13 bases lay in between. Germline-derived CDR1 and CDR2 are MNHEY and SVGAGI. This CDR3 reads CASSYGGARNEQYF. In DNA form, the CDR3 reads TGTGCCAGCAGTTACGGGGGGGCGCGGAACGAGCAGTACTTC.

The CDR3 spells CASRSPGGTYEQYF. As DNA, the CDR3 is TGTGCCAGCAGGTCCCCGGGGGGCACCTACGAGCAGTACTTC. The J gene is TRBJ2-7, the V gene TRBV6-5, with D possibly TRBD2 on 7 matching bases. The CDR3 has 14 residues. V lost 6 bases, J lost 2 bases, and 14 bases lay in between. Per germline, CDR1 MNHEY and CDR2 SVGAGI.